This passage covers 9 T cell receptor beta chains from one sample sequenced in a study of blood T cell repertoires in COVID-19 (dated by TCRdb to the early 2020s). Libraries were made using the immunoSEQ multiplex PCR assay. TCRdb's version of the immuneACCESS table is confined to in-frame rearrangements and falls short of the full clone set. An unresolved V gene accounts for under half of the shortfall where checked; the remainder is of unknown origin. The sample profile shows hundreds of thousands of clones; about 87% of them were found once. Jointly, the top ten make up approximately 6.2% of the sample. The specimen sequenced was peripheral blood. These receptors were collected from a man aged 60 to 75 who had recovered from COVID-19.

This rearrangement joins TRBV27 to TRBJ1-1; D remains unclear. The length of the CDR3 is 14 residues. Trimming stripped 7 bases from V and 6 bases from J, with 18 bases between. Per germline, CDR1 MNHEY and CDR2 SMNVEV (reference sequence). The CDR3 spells CASTRNGGEAEAFF. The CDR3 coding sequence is TGTGCCAGCACCCGGAACGGCGGCGAGGCTGAAGCTTTCTTT.

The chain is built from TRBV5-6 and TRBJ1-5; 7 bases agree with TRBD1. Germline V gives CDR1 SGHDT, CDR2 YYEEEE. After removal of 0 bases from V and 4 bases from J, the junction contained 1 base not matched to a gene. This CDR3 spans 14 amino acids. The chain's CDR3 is CASSLEGANQPQHF. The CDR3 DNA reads TGTGCCAGCAGCTTGGAGGGGGCAAATCAGCCCCAGCATTTT.

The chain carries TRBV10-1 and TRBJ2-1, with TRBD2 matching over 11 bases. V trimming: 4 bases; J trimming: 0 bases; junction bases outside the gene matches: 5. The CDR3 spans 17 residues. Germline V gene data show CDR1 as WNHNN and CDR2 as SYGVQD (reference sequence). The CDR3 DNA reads TGCGCCAGCAGTGGGGCTAGCGGGAGGACCTCCTACAATGAGCAGTTCTTC. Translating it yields CASSGASGRTSYNEQFF.

CDR3 in amino acids: CSVGASTNEKLFF. For the CDR3, the DNA is TGCAGCGTAGGGGCCTCAACTAATGAAAAACTGTTTTTT. This chain uses TRBV29-1 with TRBJ1-4; D perhaps matches TRBD1 (5 bases). V was trimmed by 6 bases and J by 0 bases, leaving 8 bases between them. The CDR3 totals 13 residues. Germline V gene sequence: CDR1 SQVTM, CDR2 ANQGSEA.

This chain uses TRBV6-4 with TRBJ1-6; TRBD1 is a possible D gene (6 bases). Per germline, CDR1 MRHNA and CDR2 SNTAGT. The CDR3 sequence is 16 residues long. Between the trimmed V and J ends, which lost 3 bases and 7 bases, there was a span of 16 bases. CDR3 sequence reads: CASSEGAGASNSPLHF. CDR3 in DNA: TGTGCCAGCAGTGAAGGGGCAGGGGCGTCAAATTCACCCCTCCACTTT.

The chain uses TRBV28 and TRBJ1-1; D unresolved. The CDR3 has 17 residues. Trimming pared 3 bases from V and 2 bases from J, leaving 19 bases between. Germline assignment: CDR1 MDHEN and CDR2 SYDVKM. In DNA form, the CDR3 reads TGTGCCAGCAGTTTGGACTCTGGACGTAAATTAAACACTGAAGCTTTCTTT. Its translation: CASSLDSGRKLNTEAFF.

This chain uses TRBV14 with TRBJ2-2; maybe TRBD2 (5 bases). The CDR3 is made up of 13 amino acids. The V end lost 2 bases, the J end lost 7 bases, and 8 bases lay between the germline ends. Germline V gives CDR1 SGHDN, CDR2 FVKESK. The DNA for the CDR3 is TGTGCCAGCAGCCAACGGGGTTACGGGGAGCTGTTTTTT. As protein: CASSQRGYGELFF. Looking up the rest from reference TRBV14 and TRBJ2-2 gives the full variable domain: EAGVTQFPSHSVIEKGQTVTLRCDPISGHDNLYWYRRVMGKEIKFLLHFVKESKQDESGMPNNRFLAERTGGTYSTLKVQPAELEDSGVYFCASSQRGYGELFFGEGSRLTVL.

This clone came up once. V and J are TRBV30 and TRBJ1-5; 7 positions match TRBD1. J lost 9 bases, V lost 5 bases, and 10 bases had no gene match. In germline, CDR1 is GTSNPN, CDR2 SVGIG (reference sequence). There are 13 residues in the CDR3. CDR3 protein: CAWAGQAERPQHF. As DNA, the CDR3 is TGTGCCTGGGCTGGACAGGCAGAGAGGCCCCAGCATTTT. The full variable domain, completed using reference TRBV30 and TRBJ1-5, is SQTIHQWPATLVQPVGSPLSLECTVEGTSNPNLYWYRQAAGRGLQLLFYSVGIGQISSEVPQNLSASRPQDRQFILSSKKLLLSDSGFYLCAWAGQAERPQHFGDGTRLSIL.

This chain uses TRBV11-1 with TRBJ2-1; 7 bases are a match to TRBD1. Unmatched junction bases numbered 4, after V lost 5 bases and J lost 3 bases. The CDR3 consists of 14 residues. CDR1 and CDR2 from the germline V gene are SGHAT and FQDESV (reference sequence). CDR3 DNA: TGTGCCAGCAGCAACCGACAGGGCTACAATGAGCAGTTCTTC. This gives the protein CASSNRQGYNEQFF.